The entry below describes one TCR beta chain. Its target is not known. This record comes from a study of cytomegalovirus exposure and HLA in healthy donors. The study, taken as a whole, reports: The listing of 150 to 200 TCR beta chains classed them as cytomegalovirus-associated. Three chains tied to CMV proved CMV antigen-specific in vitro.

The PCR contained 60 Vbeta and 13 Jbeta primers. Some clones are missing from TCRdb's copy, which holds only in-frame ones; the method was immunoSEQ multiplex PCR. This sample carries just over 25,000 clones, roughly 68% of them seen once, and the ten largest clones take roughly 4.5%. CDR1 SGHRS and CDR2 YFSETQ come from the germline V gene. The CDR3 consists of 16 residues. Trimming stripped 1 base from V and 1 base from J, with 12 bases between. This chain connects TRBV5-1 to TRBJ2-1, with D tentatively TRBD2 (6 bases). The receptor was isolated from a woman between 45 and 60 years old in good health and CMV-seronegative. What was sequenced was PBMCs. This chain's CDR3 is CASSLTGDPSYNEQFF. Here the CDR3 DNA reads TGCGCCAGCAGCTTGACGGGAGACCCATCCTACAATGAGCAGTTCTTC.